The 14 T cell receptor beta chains listed next were all sequenced from one sample in a study of spatial heterogeneity in lung cancer. Each CDR3 protein is one row after TCRdb ran MiXCR on the 5' RACE reads. The sample includes more than 2,500 distinct CDR3 sequences, about 30% seen only once; the top ten take 60% to 80%. This sample's time point: sample taken at primary tumor resection. Whole RNA from tumor, nontumor lung or frozen PBMC was sequenced unsorted. Sequenced here: PBMCs, sampled at surgery. Source of these receptors: a male donor with early-stage non-small cell lung cancer.

The chain couples TRBV7-3 to TRBJ2-2; D ambiguous. V was trimmed by 6 bases and J by 6 bases, leaving 8 bases between them. CDR3 size: 12 residues. Germline V gene sequence: CDR1 SGHTA, CDR2 FQGTGA. The CDR3 DNA reads as TGTGCCAGCAGTGTCCCTCCCGGGGAGCTGTTTTTT. Translated, it gives CASSVPPGELFF. The variable domain in full, completed from reference TRBV7-3 and TRBJ2-2, reads GAGVSQTPSNKVTEKGKYVELRCDPISGHTALYWYRQSLGQGPEFLIYFQGTGAADDSGLPNDRFFAVRPEGSVSTLKIQRTERGDSAVYLCASSVPPGELFFGEGSRLTVL.

This clonotype showed up just a few times. The chain employs TRBV20-1 and TRBJ2-3; possible D gene TRBD2, 6 bases. Trimming stripped 1 base from V and 4 bases from J, with 15 bases between. From germline, CDR1 is DFQATT and CDR2 SNEGSKA (reference sequence). There are 15 residues in the CDR3. The CDR3 DNA sequence: TGCAGTGCTAGAGGGGGGTCGGGAGAGGCAGATACGCAGTATTTT. Translated, it gives CSARGGSGEADTQYF.

This clonotype was counted at least ten times. This chain uses TRBV19 with TRBJ2-1; TRBD1 matches at 11 bases. The germline gives CDR1 LNHDA, CDR2 SQIVND (reference sequence). CDR3 length: 16 amino acids. V gave up 3 bases and J gave up 6 bases; unmatched junction bases: 7. CDR3 nucleotide sequence: TGTGCCAGTAGTATCCTCCCCGGGACAGGGGGCAATGAGCAGTTCTTC. Encoded protein: CASSILPGTGGNEQFF.

This clonotype was detected only a few times. V gene TRBV5-4 combines with J gene TRBJ2-2, with TRBD2 as a possible D gene (6 bases). The CDR3 has 15 residues. The germline gives CDR1 SGHNT, CDR2 YYREEE (reference sequence). Trimming removed 3 bases at V and 4 bases at J, with 13 bases between. CDR3 sequence: CASSSRMGGTGELFF. CDR3 bases: TGTGCCAGCAGCTCGAGAATGGGGGGCACCGGGGAGCTGTTTTTT. Full variable domain (rest looked up from reference TRBV5-4 and TRBJ2-2): ETGVTQSPTHLIKTRGQQVTLRCSSQSGHNTVSWYQQALGQGPQFIFQYYREEENGRGNFPPRFSGLQFPNYSSELNVNALELDDSALYLCASSSRMGGTGELFFGEGSRLTVL.

In this sample, this clonotype turned up a few times. DNA of the CDR3: TGTGCCAGCAACCTGGGAGGGAGGTCCTACGAGCAGTACTTC. Translated: CASNLGGRSYEQYF. The gene calls are TRBV12-3 or TRBV12-4 and TRBJ2-7; 7 nucleotides align to TRBD2. After removal of 7 bases from V and 1 base from J, the junction contained 7 bases not matched to a gene. The CDR3 runs to 14 residues.

By frequency in the sample, this clonotype is medium-sized. V gene TRBV5-1 combines with J gene TRBJ2-5; 11 nucleotides agree with TRBD2. The CDR3 totals 15 residues. Looked up from germline, CDR1 is SGHRS and CDR2 is YFSETQ. V dropped 4 bases and J dropped 5; count of bases not matched to a gene: 7. The CDR3 loop reads CASSPGLAAYETQYF. The CDR3 region has the DNA TGCGCCAGCAGCCCGGGACTAGCGGCGTACGAGACCCAGTACTTC. Complete variable domain (other parts from reference TRBV5-1 and TRBJ2-5): KAGVTQTPRYLIKTRGQQVTLSCSPISGHRSVSWYQQTPGQGLQFLFEYFSETQRNKGNFPGRFSGRQFSNSRSEMNVSTLELGDSALYLCASSPGLAAYETQYFGPGTRLLVL.

This clonotype occurred many times. The gene calls are TRBV4-1 and TRBJ1-3, with a weak D call TRBD1 (5 bases). The V gene's germline CDR1 is MGHRA and CDR2 YSYEKL. This CDR3 region has 17 residues. Trimming cost V 3 bases and J 3 bases, with 18 bases left between them. CDR3 residues: CASSQEGHLRGGNTIYF. The DNA of the CDR3 is TGCGCCAGCAGCCAGGAAGGACACCTTCGCGGTGGAAACACCATATATTTT.

This clonotype was counted once. This chain uses TRBV11-2 with TRBJ2-5, with 8 nucleotides matching TRBD1. Germline CDR1 reads SGHAT; CDR2 reads FQNNGV. The CDR3 runs 15 residues. Trimming took 3 bases from V and 1 from J; bases not matched to a gene: 4. CDR3 bases: TGTGCCAGCAGCTTTTCGACAGGGGCCCAAGAGACCCAGTACTTC. Its protein product is CASSFSTGAQETQYF.

This sequence joins TRBV7-2 and TRBJ1-5; a possible D gene is TRBD1 (6 bases). Trimming stripped 2 bases from V and 2 bases from J, with 10 bases between. The length of the CDR3 is 15 residues. The V gene's germline CDR1 is SGHTA and CDR2 FQGNSA. The CDR3 reads CASSLRGARNQPQHF. The CDR3 DNA follows: TGTGCCAGCAGCTTACGGGGGGCTCGCAATCAGCCCCAGCATTTT.

This clonotype has ten or more counts. The chain is built from TRBV20-1 and TRBJ1-5; 8 positions match TRBD1. The CDR3 is 16 residues long. The junction had 12 bases not matched to a gene; V was cut back by 5 bases and J by 3 bases. Germline lookup yields CDR1 DFQATT and CDR2 SNEGSKA (reference sequence). The DNA of the CDR3 is TGCAGTGCTCTTCTCGGGCAGGGGGCCCTCAATCAGCCCCAGCATTTT. Amino acids: CSALLGQGALNQPQHF.

The rearrangement joins TRBV7-3 to TRBJ2-3, with D unresolved. Germline CDR1 reads SGHTA; CDR2 reads FQGTGA. This CDR3 contains 16 residues. V was clipped by 4 bases and J by 3 bases, with 17 bases between them. CDR3 coding DNA: TGTGCCAGCAGCTATAAAACCCAGACTGCTACAGATACGCAGTATTTT. This codes for CASSYKTQTATDTQYF.

The chain's CDR3 is CSAPPDNSNQPQHF. The CDR3, as DNA: TGCAGTGCCCCCCCCGATAATAGCAATCAGCCCCAGCATTTT. The gene calls are TRBV20-1 and TRBJ1-5; no definite D call. The CDR3 sequence is 14 residues long. Germline V gene data show CDR1 as DFQATT and CDR2 as SNEGSKA (reference sequence). Trimming removed 6 bases from V and 0 bases from J, with 12 bases in between.

This clonotype was seen repeatedly, ten times or more. The chain is built from TRBV28 and TRBJ2-3; 8 bases are a match to TRBD2. Germline trimming cut 2 bases from V and 0 bases from J; bases unmatched to any gene: 7. CDR3 length equals 17 residues. Germline V gives CDR1 MDHEN, CDR2 SYDVKM. The CDR3 bases are TGTGCCAGCAGTTTAAGGTCAGCGGGAGTTAGCACAGATACGCAGTATTTT. Encoded protein: CASSLRSAGVSTDTQYF.

This clonotype was counted at least ten times. CDR3 DNA: TGTGCCAGCAGCTTGGGGCCCGACGAAGGAGACACTGAAGCTTTCTTT. Amino acids: CASSLGPDEGDTEAFF. The gene calls are TRBV5-4 and TRBJ1-1; D is ambiguous. CDR3 length: 16 amino acids. Trimming took 0 bases from V and 3 from J, leaving 15 bases between them. Germline-derived CDR1 and CDR2 are SGHNT and YYREEE (reference sequence).